This T cell receptor beta chain was sequenced in a study of CXCR3-negative and CXCR3-positive naive CD8 T cells. Findings and caveats of the study: TRB CDR3 properties indicated TCR strength, while surface CD5 was similar across naive subsets. A higher hydrophobicity marked the TRB CDR3s of CXCR3-positive naive cells versus CXCR3-negative naive cells.

With around 290,000 cells each, the CD8+ T cell subsets were individually sorted in triplicate. Phenotypically, naive CD8+ T cells corresponded to CD45RO-CCR7+CD27+CD95-. The CDR3 runs to 12 residues. Germline CDR1 reads MGHDK; CDR2 reads SYGVNS. Comment on this clonotype: The antigen is unknown.

Each TRB cDNA library was prepared by 5' RACE (with UMI labels). Using the 5' RACE reads, TCRdb records one entry per CDR3 protein without DNA. Its listing shows some 150,000 distinct CDR3 sequences. The origin of this receptor is a human donor in good health. Some clones in this sample may be carry-over from other donors' samples. Sequencing used naive CXCR3+ CD8+ T cells from blood. Described subset: CD45RO-CCR7+CD27+CD95- naive CD8+ T cells expressing CXCR3 (TNR3+). This chain uses TRBV25-1 with TRBJ2-1. The CDR3 sequence is CASSEYHNEQFF.